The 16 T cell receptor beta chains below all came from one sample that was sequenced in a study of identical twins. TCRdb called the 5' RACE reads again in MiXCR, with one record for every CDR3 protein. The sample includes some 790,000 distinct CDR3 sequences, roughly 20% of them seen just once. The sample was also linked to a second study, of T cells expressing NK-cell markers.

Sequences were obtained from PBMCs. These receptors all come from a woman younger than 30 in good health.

The CDR3 DNA follows: TGTGCCATCAGTGAAATTCTGGAGACTGAAGCTTTCTTT. Translation gives CAISEILETEAFF. The rearrangement links TRBV10-3 to TRBJ1-1; D unclear. V lost 3 bases and J lost 5, with 10 bases in between. The CDR3 sequence is 13 residues long. CDR1 and CDR2 from the germline V gene are ENHRY and SYGVKD.

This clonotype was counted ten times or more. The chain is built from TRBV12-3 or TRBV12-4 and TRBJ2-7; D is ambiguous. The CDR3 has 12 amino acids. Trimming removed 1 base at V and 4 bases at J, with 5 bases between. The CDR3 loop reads CASSLVRYEQYF. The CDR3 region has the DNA TGTGCCAGCAGTTTAGTACGGTACGAGCAGTACTTC.

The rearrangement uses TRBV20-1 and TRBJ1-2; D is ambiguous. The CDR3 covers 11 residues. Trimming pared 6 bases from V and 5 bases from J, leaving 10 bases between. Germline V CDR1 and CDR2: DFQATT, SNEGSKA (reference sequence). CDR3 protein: CSAVVGYGYTF. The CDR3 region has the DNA TGCAGTGCCGTCGTTGGATATGGCTACACCTTC.

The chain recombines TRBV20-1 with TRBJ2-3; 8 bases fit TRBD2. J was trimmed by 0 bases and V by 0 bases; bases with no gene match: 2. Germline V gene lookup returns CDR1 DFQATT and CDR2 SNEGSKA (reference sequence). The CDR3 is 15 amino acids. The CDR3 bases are TGCAGTGCTAGAGAACTAGCGGCGAGCACAGATACGCAGTATTTT. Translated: CSARELAASTDTQYF.

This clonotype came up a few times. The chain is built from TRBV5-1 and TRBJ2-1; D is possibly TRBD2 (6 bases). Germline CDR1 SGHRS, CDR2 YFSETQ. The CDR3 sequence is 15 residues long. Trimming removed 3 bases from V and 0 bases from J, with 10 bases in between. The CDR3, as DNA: TGCGCCAGCAGCTCGGGAGCTAGCTCCTACAATGAGCAGTTCTTC. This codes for CASSSGASSYNEQFF.

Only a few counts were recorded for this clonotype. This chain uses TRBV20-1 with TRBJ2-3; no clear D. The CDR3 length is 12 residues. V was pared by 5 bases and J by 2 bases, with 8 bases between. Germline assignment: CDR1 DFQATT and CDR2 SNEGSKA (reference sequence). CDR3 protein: CSAAPHTDTQYF. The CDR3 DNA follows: TGCAGTGCTGCACCCCACACAGATACGCAGTATTTT.

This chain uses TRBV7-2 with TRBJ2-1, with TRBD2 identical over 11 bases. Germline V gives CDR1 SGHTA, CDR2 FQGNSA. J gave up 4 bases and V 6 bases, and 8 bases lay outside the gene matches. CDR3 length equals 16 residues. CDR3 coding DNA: TGTGCCAGCAGTTTGGATAGCGGGAGGGTTTACAATGAGCAGTTCTTC. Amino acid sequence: CASSLDSGRVYNEQFF.

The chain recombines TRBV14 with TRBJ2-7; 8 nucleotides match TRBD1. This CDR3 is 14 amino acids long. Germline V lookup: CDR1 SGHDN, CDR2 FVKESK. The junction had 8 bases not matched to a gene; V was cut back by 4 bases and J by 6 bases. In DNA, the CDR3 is TGTGCCAGCAGCCGAGACAGGGGTGGAGGCGAGCAGTACTTC. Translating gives CASSRDRGGGEQYF.

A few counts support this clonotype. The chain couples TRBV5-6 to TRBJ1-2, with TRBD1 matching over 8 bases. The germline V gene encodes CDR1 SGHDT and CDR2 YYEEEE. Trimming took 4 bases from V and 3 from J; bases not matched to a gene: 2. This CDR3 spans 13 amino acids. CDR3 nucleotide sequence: TGTGCCAGCAGCCAGGACAGGGACTATGGCTACACCTTC. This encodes CASSQDRDYGYTF.

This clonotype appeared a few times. For the CDR3, the DNA is TGTGCCAGCAGCTTAGCGAGAGGCGGGGAACAGTACTTC. It is translated as CASSLARGGEQYF. The chain recombines TRBV7-2 with TRBJ2-5; D may be TRBD2 (6 bases). The V end was cut by 0 bases, the J end by 11 bases, with 13 bases between. This CDR3 comprises 13 residues. Germline assignment: CDR1 SGHTA and CDR2 FQGNSA.

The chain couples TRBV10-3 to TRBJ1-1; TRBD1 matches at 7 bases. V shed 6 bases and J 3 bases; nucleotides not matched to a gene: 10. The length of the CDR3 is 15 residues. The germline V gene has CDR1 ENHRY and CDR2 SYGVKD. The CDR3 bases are TGTGCCATCAGCCCGGGACAGCGTGGGGACACTGAAGCTTTCTTT. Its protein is CAISPGQRGDTEAFF.

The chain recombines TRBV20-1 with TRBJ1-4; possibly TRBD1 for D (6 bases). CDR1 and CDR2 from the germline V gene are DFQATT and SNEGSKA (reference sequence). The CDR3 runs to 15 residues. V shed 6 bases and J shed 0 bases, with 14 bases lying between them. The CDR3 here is CSAGGGHATNEKLFF. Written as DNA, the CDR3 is TGCAGTGCAGGGGGAGGGCACGCAACTAATGAAAAACTGTTTTTT.

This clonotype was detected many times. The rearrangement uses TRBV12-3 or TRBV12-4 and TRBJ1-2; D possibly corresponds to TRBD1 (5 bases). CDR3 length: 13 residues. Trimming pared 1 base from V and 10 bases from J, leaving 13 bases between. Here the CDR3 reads CASSLGGLPVYTF. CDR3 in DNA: TGTGCCAGCAGTTTAGGGGGACTACCTGTCTACACCTTC.

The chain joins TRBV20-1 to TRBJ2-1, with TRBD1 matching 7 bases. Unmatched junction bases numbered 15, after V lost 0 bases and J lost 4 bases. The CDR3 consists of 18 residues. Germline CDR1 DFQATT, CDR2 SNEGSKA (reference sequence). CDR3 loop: CSARDLTNRGRGYNEQFF. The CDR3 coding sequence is TGCAGTGCTAGAGATCTAACCAACAGAGGCAGGGGGTACAATGAGCAGTTCTTC.

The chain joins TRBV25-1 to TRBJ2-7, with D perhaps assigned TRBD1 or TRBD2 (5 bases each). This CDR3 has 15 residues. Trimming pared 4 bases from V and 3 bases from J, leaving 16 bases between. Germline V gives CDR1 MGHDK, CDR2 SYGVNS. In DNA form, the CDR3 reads TGTGCCAGCAGTGCTCCGGGACCTGTGTACTACGAGCAGTACTTC. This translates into CASSAPGPVYYEQYF.

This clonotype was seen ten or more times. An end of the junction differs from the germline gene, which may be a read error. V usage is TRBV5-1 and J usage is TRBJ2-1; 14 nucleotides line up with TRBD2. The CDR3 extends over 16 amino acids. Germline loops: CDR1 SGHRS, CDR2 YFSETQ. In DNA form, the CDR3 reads TGTGCCAGCAGCTTAGGACTAGCGGGAGGCCTCAATGAGCAGTTCTTC. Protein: CASSLGLAGGLNEQFF.